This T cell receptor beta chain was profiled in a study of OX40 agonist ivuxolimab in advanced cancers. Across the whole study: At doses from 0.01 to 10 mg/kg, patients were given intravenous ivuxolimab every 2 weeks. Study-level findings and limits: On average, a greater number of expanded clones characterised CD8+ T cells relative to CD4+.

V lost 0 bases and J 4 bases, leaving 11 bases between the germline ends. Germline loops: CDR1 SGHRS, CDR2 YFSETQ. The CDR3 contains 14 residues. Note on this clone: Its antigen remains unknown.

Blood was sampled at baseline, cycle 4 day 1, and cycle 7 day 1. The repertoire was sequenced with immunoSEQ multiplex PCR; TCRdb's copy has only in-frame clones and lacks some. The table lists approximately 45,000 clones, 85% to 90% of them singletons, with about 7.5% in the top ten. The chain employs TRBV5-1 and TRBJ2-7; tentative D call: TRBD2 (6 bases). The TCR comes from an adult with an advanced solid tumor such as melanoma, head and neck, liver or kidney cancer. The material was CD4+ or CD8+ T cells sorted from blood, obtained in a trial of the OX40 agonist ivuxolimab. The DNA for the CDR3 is TGCGCCAGCAGCTTGGTAGGGGAGGCGTACGAGCAGTACTTC. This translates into CASSLVGEAYEQYF.